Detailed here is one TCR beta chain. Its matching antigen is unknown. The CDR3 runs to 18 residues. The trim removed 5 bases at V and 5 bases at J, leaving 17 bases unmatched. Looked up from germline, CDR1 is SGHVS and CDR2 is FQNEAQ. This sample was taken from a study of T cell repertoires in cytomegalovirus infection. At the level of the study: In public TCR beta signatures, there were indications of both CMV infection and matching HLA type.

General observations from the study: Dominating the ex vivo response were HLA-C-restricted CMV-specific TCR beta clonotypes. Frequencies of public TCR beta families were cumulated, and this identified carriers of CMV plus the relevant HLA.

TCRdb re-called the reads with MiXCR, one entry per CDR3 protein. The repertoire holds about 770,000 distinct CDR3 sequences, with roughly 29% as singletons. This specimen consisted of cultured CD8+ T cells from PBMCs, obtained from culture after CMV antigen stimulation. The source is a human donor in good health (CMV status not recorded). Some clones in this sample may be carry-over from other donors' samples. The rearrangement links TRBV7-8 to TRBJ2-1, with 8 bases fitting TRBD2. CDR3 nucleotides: TGTGCCAGCAGCACCAAGCGGGGGCCCGCGGTGAGCGACAATGAGCAGTTCTTC. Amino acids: CASSTKRGPAVSDNEQFF. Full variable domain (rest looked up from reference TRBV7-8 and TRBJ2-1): GAGVSQSPRYKVAKRGQDVALRCDPISGHVSLFWYQQALGQGPEFLTYFQNEAQLDKSGLPSDRFFAERPEGSVSTLKIQRTQQEDSAVYLCASSTKRGPAVSDNEQFFGPGTRLTVL.